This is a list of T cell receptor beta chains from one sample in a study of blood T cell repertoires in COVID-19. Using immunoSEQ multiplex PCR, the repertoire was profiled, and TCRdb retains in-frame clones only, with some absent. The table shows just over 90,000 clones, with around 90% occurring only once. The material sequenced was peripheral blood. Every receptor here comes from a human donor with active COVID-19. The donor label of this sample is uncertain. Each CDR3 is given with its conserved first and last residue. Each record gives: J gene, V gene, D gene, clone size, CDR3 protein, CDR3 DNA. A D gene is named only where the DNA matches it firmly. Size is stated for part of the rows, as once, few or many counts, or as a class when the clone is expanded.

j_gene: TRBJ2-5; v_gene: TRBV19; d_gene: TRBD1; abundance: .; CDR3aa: CASSGGQGRETQYF; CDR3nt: TGTGCCAGTAGTGGTGGACAGGGCCGAGAGACCCAGTACTTC
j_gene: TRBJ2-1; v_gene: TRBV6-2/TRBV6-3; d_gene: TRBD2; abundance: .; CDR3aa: CASSYSPPSGGIYNEQFF; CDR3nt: TGTGCCAGCAGTTACTCCCCACCTAGCGGGGGCATATACAATGAGCAGTTCTTC
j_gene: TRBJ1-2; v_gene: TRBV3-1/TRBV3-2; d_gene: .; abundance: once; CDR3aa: CASSQDPGVSNYGYTF; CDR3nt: TGTGCCAGCAGCCAAGATCCAGGGGTAAGTAACTATGGCTACACCTTC
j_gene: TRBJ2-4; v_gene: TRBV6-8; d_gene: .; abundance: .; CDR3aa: CASTRSSFGRSPPLAKNIQYF; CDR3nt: TGTGCCAGCACCAGATCATCTTTTGGCCGATCGCCCCCTCTAGCCAAAAACATTCAGTACTTC
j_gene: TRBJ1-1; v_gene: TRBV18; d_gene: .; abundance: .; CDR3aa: CASSPSGQINTEAFF; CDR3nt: TGTGCCAGCTCACCAAGTGGGCAGATCAACACTGAAGCTTTCTTT
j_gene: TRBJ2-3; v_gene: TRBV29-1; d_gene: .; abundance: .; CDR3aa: CSSGLSTDTQYF; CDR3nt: TGCAGCTCAGGACTATCCACAGATACGCAGTATTTT
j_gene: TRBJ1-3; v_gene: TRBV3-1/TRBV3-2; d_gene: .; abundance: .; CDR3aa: CARRGVGNTIYF; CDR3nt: TGTGCTCGGCGGGGGGTAGGAAACACCATATATTTT
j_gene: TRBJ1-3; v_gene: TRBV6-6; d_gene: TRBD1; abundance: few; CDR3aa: CASSDRVGNTIYF; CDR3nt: TGTGCCAGCAGTGACAGGGTTGGAAACACCATATATTTT
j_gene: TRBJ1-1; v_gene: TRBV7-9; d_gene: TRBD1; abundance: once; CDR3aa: CASSSRTGRFNTEAFF; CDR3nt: TGTGCCAGCAGCTCAAGGACAGGGAGATTCAACACTGAAGCTTTCTTT
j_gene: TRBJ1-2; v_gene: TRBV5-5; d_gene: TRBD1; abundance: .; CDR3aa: CASRLRTGTGDGYTF; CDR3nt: TGTGCCAGCAGACTGAGAACCGGGACAGGGGATGGCTACACCTTC
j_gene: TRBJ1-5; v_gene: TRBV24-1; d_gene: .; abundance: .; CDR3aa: CATSASGYSNQPQHF; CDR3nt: TGTGCCACCAGTGCGTCGGGTTATAGCAATCAGCCCCAGCATTTT
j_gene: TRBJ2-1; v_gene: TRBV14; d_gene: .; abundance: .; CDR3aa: CASSHRGRGFYNEQFF; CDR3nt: TGTGCCAGCAGCCATAGGGGGCGGGGATTCTACAATGAGCAGTTCTTC
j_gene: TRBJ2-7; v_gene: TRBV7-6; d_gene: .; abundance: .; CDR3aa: CASSLTSAGSTYEQYF; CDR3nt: TGTGCCAGCAGCTTAACTTCGGCCGGGTCAACCTACGAGCAGTACTTC
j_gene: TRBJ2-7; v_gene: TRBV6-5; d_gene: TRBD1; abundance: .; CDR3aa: CASRRGTGGGSEQYF; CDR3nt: TGTGCCAGCAGAAGAGGGACAGGGGGCGGGTCCGAGCAGTACTTC
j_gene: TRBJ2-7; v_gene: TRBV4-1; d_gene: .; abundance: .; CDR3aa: CASSQGAGQNYEQYF; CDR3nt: TGCGCCAGCAGCCAAGGGGCAGGCCAAAACTACGAGCAGTACTTC
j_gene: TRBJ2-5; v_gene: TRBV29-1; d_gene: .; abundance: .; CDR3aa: CSGRAAGAQYF; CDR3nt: TGCAGCGGTAGGGCCGCAGGGGCCCAGTACTTC
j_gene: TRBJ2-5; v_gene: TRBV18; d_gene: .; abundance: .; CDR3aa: CASSPSERARIDSRGIETQYF; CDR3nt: TGTGCCAGCTCACCATCCGAACGGGCGCGAATCGACAGCAGGGGAATAGAGACCCAGTACTTC
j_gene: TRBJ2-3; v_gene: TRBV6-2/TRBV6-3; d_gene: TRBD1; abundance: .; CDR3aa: CASSLDRETDTQYF; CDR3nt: TGTGCCAGCAGTTTGGACAGGGAAACAGATACGCAGTATTTT
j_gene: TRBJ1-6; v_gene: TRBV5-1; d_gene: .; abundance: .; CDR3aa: CASSLPTGESSYNSPLHF; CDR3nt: TGCGCCAGCAGCTTACCCACCGGAGAAAGCTCCTATAATTCACCCCTCCACTTT
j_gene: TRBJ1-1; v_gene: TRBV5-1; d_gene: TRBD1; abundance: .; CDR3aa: CASSATGGTEAFF; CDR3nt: TGCGCCAGCAGCGCGACAGGGGGTACTGAAGCTTTCTTT
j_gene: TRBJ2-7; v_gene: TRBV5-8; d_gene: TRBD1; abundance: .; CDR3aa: CASRTDRDSYEQYF; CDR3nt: TGTGCCAGCAGAACGGACAGGGACTCCTACGAGCAGTACTTC
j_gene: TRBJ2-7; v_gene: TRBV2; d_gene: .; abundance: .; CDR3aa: CASSWGRAYEQYF; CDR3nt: TGTGCCAGCAGTTGGGGCAGGGCCTACGAGCAGTACTTC
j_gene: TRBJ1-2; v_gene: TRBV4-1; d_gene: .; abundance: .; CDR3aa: CASSHEVQGTNYGYTF; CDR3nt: TGCGCCAGCAGCCACGAGGTACAGGGCACTAACTATGGCTACACCTTC
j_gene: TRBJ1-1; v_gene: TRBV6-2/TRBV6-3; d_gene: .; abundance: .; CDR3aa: CASSYDEGRNTEAFF; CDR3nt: TGTGCCAGCAGTTACGATGAGGGCCGCAACACTGAAGCTTTCTTT
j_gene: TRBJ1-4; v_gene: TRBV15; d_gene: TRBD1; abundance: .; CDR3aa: CATSRDLWTGASNEKLFF; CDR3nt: TGTGCCACCAGCAGAGACTTGTGGACAGGGGCTAGTAATGAAAAACTGTTTTTT
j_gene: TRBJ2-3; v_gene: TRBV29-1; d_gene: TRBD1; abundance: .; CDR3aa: CSVEGGQGGTDTQYF; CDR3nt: TGCAGCGTTGAAGGGGGACAGGGAGGCACAGATACGCAGTATTTT
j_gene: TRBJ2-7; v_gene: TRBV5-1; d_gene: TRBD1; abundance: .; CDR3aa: CASSLATGVSYEQYF; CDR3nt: TGCGCCAGCAGCTTGGCGACAGGGGTATCCTACGAGCAGTACTTC
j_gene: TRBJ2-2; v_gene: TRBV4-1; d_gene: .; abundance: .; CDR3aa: CASSQDRTGELFF; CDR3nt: TGCGCCAGCAGCCAGGACAGAACCGGGGAGCTGTTTTTT
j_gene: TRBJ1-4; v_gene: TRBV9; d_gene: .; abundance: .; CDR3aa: CASSVDPRAELFF; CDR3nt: TGTGCCAGCAGCGTAGACCCCCGAGCGGAACTGTTTTTT
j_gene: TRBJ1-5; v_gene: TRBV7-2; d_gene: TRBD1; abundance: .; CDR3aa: CASSPPGGQGANQPQHF; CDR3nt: TGTGCCAGCAGCCCGCCAGGGGGACAGGGCGCAAATCAGCCCCAGCATTTT
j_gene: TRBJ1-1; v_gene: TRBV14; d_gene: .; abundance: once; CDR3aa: CASSLAGMNTEAFF; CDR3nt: TGTGCCAGCAGCCTAGCGGGTATGAACACTGAAGCTTTCTTT
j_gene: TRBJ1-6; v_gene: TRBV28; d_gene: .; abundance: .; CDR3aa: CASSLPISPLHF; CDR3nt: TGTGCCAGCAGTCTGCCTATTTCACCCCTCCACTTT
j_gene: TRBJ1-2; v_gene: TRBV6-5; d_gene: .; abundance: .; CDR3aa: CASSYSAGLGYTF; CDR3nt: TGTGCCAGCAGTTACTCGGCCGGGTTGGGCTACACCTTC
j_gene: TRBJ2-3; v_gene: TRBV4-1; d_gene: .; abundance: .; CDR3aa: CASSQGVYGENTDTQYF; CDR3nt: TGCGCCAGCAGCCAAGGCGTCTACGGGGAGAACACAGATACGCAGTATTTT
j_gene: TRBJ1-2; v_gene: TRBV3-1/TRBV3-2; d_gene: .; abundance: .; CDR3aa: CASSERQGYGYTF; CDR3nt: TGTGCCAGCAGCGAAAGACAAGGCTATGGCTACACCTTC
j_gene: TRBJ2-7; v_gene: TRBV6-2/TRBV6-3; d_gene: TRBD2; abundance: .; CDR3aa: CASSPQLAGGPSEQYF; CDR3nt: TGTGCCAGCAGTCCCCAACTAGCGGGGGGGCCATCCGAGCAGTACTTC
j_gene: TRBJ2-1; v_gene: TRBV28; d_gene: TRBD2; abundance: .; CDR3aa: CASSHGGASYNEQFF; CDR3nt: TGTGCCAGCAGCCACGGGGGGGCAAGTTACAATGAGCAGTTCTTC
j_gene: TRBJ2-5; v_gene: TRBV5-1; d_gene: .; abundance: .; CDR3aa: CASSFKGETQYF; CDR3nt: TGCGCCAGCAGCTTTAAGGGGGAGACCCAGTACTTC
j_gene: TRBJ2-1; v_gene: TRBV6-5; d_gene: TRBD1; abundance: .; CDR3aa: CASSYSVGQGTNEQFF; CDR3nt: TGTGCCAGCAGTTACTCGGTGGGACAGGGAACGAATGAGCAGTTCTTC
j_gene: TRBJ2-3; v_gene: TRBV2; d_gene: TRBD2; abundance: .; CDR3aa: CASVPSELAGGLNTQYF; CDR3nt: TGTGCCAGCGTGCCAAGTGAATTGGCGGGGGGGCTAAATACGCAGTATTTT
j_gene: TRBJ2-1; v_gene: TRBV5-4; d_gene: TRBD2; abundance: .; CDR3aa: CASSPTSGGQYNEQFF; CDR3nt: TGTGCCAGCAGCCCGACTAGCGGGGGCCAATACAATGAGCAGTTCTTC
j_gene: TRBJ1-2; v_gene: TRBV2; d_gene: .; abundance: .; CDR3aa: CASSVDRGFGGYTF; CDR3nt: TGTGCCAGCAGTGTCGACCGGGGGTTTGGTGGCTACACCTTC
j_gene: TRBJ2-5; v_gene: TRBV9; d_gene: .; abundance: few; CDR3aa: CASSEHAGKQETQYF; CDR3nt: TGTGCCAGCAGCGAGCACGCAGGGAAGCAAGAGACCCAGTACTTC
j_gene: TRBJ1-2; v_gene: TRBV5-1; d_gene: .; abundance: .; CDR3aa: CASSLGQGDYGYTF; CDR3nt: TGCGCCAGCAGCTTGGGTCAGGGTGACTATGGCTACACCTTC
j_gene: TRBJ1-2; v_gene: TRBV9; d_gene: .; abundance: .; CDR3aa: CASSGPGVGDYGYTF; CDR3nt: TGTGCCAGCAGCGGACCGGGGGTGGGTGACTATGGCTACACCTTC
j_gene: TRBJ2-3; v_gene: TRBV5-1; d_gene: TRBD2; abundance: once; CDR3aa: CASSLGLAGGLATQYF; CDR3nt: TGCGCCAGCAGCTTGGGACTAGCGGGGGGGCTAGCTACGCAGTATTTT
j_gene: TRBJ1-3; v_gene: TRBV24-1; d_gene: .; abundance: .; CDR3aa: CATSEAQFPSGNTIYF; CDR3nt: TGTGCCACCAGTGAGGCACAGTTTCCCTCTGGAAACACCATATATTTT
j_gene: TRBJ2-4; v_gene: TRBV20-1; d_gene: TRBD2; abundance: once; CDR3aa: CSASGLWLTSGGSSKNIQYF; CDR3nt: TGCAGTGCTAGTGGGCTATGGCTGACTAGCGGGGGGAGCTCCAAAAACATTCAGTACTTC
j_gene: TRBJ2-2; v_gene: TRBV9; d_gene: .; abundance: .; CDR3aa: CASSLGPEGAGELFF; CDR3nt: TGTGCCAGCAGCCTTGGCCCCGAAGGAGCCGGGGAGCTGTTTTTT
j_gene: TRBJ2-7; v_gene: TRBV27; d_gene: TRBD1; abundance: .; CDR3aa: CASSRDRDGEQYF; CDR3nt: TGTGCCAGCAGTAGGGACAGGGATGGGGAGCAGTACTTC
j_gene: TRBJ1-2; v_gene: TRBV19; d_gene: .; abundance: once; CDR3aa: CASSMRQRSNYGYTF; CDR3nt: TGTGCCAGTAGTATGCGGCAGCGCAGTAACTATGGCTACACCTTC
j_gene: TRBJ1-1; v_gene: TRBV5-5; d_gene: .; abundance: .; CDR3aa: CASSLAVAPGGEAFF; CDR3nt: TGTGCCAGCAGCTTGGCGGTAGCACCCGGGGGTGAAGCTTTCTTT
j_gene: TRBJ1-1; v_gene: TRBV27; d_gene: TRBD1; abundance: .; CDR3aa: CASSEPGQGGGGAFF; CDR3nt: TGTGCCAGCAGTGAACCGGGACAGGGGGGTGGTGGAGCTTTCTTT